The 3 T cell receptor beta chains below come from one sample, sequenced in a study of blood T cell repertoires in COVID-19. Profiled with immunoSEQ multiplex PCR; TCRdb holds only in-frame clones, not every one. This sample has about 14,000 clones, with 73% found just once. The sample taken for sequencing was peripheral blood. The receptor source for this set is a boy aged 2 to 10 with active or convalescent COVID-19.

V is TRBV6-2 or TRBV6-3 and J is TRBJ2-7, with 7 bases aligning to TRBD2. V shed 2 bases and J 4 bases; nucleotides not matched to a gene: 11. Germline V lookup: CDR1 MNHEY, CDR2 SVGEGT. The CDR3 runs to 16 residues. CDR3 DNA: TGTGCCAGCAGTTACCGGGGGGAGGGCCGGGCTTACGAGCAGTACTTC. This encodes CASSYRGEGRAYEQYF.

The J gene is TRBJ1-5, the V gene TRBV27; TRBD1 agrees at 7 bases. The CDR3 runs to 15 residues. Per germline, CDR1 MNHEY and CDR2 SMNVEV (reference sequence). After removal of 3 bases from V and 3 bases from J, the junction contained 5 bases not matched to a gene. The CDR3 here is CASSFTGAYNQPQHF. CDR3 bases: TGTGCCAGCAGTTTTACAGGGGCCTACAATCAGCCCCAGCATTTT.

The chain has TRBV6-5 and TRBJ1-4; D unresolved. The ends were cut back, 5 bases at V and 8 bases at J, with 12 bases in the middle. The CDR3 consists of 13 residues. CDR1 and CDR2 (germline): MNHEY, SVGAGI. This CDR3 is CASSPPSREKLFF. The CDR3 DNA sequence: TGTGCCAGCAGTCCGCCCTCACGGGAAAAACTGTTTTTT.